The 8 T cell receptor beta chains below come from one sample, sequenced in a study of cytomegalovirus exposure and HLA in healthy donors. Both 60 Vbeta primers and 13 Jbeta primers went into the PCR. Method: immunoSEQ multiplex PCR; TCRdb's copy keeps in-frame clones and lacks some. Its table lists roughly 100,000 clones. The sequencing sample was made of PBMCs. These receptors were obtained from a woman aged 30 to 39 in good health and CMV-seronegative.

V and J are TRBV2 and TRBJ2-7; 8 nucleotides line up with TRBD1. Germline V gives CDR1 SNHLY, CDR2 FYNNEI. Unmatched junction bases numbered 7, after V lost 7 bases and J lost 5 bases. The CDR3 length is 13 residues. CDR3 nucleotide sequence: TGTGCCAGCAACCTCAGGGGGCAGAACGAGCAGTACTTC. As protein: CASNLRGQNEQYF.

The J gene is TRBJ1-1, the V gene TRBV10-3; 7 nucleotides match TRBD1. After removal of 7 bases from V and 0 bases from J, the junction contained 5 bases not matched to a gene. This CDR3 has 14 amino acids. CDR1 and CDR2 from the germline V gene are ENHRY and SYGVKD. Here the CDR3 reads CAIKRDRMNTEAFF. The DNA for the CDR3 is TGTGCCATCAAAAGGGACAGAATGAACACTGAAGCTTTCTTT.

V gene TRBV28 combines with J gene TRBJ1-2; 8 bases line up with TRBD1. V was clipped by 2 bases and J by 3 bases; unmatched bases: 2. Per the germline V gene, CDR1 is MDHEN and CDR2 is SYDVKM. This CDR3 spans 14 amino acids. The CDR3 nucleotides are TGTGCCAGCAGTTTACGACAGGGGTACTATGGCTACACCTTC. Amino acids: CASSLRQGYYGYTF.

This sequence joins TRBV5-1 and TRBJ2-4; 9 nucleotides match TRBD1. V gave up 4 bases and J gave up 3 bases; unmatched junction bases: 5. The CDR3 has 15 amino acids. The germline V gene encodes CDR1 SGHRS and CDR2 YFSETQ. The DNA of the CDR3 is TGCGCCAGCAGCCGGACAGGGGATTACAAAAACATTCAGTACTTC. Translating it yields CASSRTGDYKNIQYF.

CDR3 loop: CASKLAHEQFF. CDR3 sequence (DNA): TGTGCCAGCAAACTAGCACATGAGCAGTTCTTC. This rearrangement joins TRBV7-9 to TRBJ2-1, with D possibly being TRBD2 (6 bases). This CDR3 has 11 amino acids. Trimming removed 7 bases at V and 8 bases at J, with 9 bases between. Germline-derived CDR1 and CDR2 are SEHNR and FQNEAQ (reference sequence).

The chain joins TRBV5-1 to TRBJ2-3; possibly TRBD2 for D (5 bases). The V end was cut by 3 bases, the J end by 4 bases, with 9 bases between. The CDR3 extends over 13 amino acids. Germline V gene data show CDR1 as SGHRS and CDR2 as YFSETQ. CDR3 sequence reads: CASSSTRPDTQYF. The CDR3 region has the DNA TGCGCCAGCAGCTCAACTAGACCAGATACGCAGTATTTT.

CDR3 protein: CASSLDRANSPLHF. CDR3 in DNA: TGCGCCAGCAGCCTGGACAGGGCAAATTCACCCCTCCACTTT. This chain joins TRBV5-1 and TRBJ1-6; 8 bases are shared with TRBD1. This CDR3 is built from 14 residues. V lost 4 bases to trimming and J lost 7 bases; unmatched junction nucleotides: 4. Germline V gives CDR1 SGHRS, CDR2 YFSETQ.

The chain links TRBV6-4 to TRBJ2-3, with TRBD2 identical over 9 bases. CDR3 length: 15 amino acids. V shed 2 bases, J shed 4 bases, and the junction held 4 bases outside the gene matches. Germline-derived CDR1 and CDR2 are MRHNA and SNTAGT. The DNA of the CDR3 is TGTGCCAGCAGTGACGGCGGGGGGGCCTCAGATACGCAGTATTTT. This gives the protein CASSDGGGASDTQYF.